These 8 T cell receptor beta chains originate from one sample sequenced in a study of blood T cell repertoires in COVID-19. Profiling relied on immunoSEQ multiplex PCR, and the TCRdb table lists in-frame clones only, not all of them. The sample includes some 100,000 clones, roughly 92% of them seen just once. Specimen: peripheral blood. These receptors were obtained from a man aged 65-85 years with acute or convalescent COVID-19.

V usage is TRBV12-3 or TRBV12-4 and J usage is TRBJ2-1; TRBD1 is a possible D gene (5 bases). Trimming took 6 bases from V and 10 from J, leaving 10 bases between them. The CDR3 totals 11 residues. The CDR3, as DNA: TGTGCCAGCAGCGACAGCTGGGAGCAGTTCTTC. It translates to CASSDSWEQFF.

This CDR3 is CASSRGQGYNQPQHF. The CDR3, as DNA: TGTGCCAGCAGCAGGGGACAGGGTTACAATCAGCCCCAGCATTTT. The chain recombines TRBV6-6 with TRBJ1-5; 9 bases are a match to TRBD1. The ends lost 6 bases at V and 3 bases at J; junction bases unmatched: 6. CDR3 length equals 15 residues. From germline, CDR1 is MNHNY and CDR2 SVGAGI (reference sequence).

The CDR3 here is CASSQGLGSTDTQYF. The CDR3 nucleotides are TGCGCCAGCAGCCAAGGACTAGGTAGCACAGATACGCAGTATTTT. The chain joins TRBV5-1 to TRBJ2-3; 7 bases are a match to TRBD2. This CDR3 region has 15 residues. Germline V lookup: CDR1 SGHRS, CDR2 YFSETQ. The V segment lost 4 bases and the J segment 0 bases; nucleotides outside the gene matches: 5. Supplemented by reference TRBV5-1 and TRBJ2-3, the full variable domain reads KAGVTQTPRYLIKTRGQQVTLSCSPISGHRSVSWYQQTPGQGLQFLFEYFSETQRNKGNFPGRFSGRQFSNSRSEMNVSTLELGDSALYLCASSQGLGSTDTQYFGPGTRLTVL.

The chain recombines TRBV12-3 or TRBV12-4 with TRBJ1-4; D not certain. The germline V and J ends were trimmed by 3 bases and 5 bases, with 7 bases remaining between them. This CDR3 contains 13 residues. For the CDR3, the DNA is TGTGCCAGCAGTTTTGTACAAAATGAAAAACTGTTTTTT. Translation gives CASSFVQNEKLFF.

V and J are TRBV21-1 and TRBJ1-3; no DNA check was done on the table's D call, TRBD1. TRBV21-1 is noted as a pseudogene. There are 14 residues in the CDR3. The CDR3 DNA reads TGTGCCAGCAGCAGGGCAGTCTCTGGAAACACCATATATTTT. It is translated as CASSRAVSGNTIYF.

The rearrangement links TRBV28 to TRBJ2-1, with 16 bases identical to TRBD2. The CDR3 loop spans 16 amino acids. Germline V gives CDR1 MDHEN, CDR2 SYDVKM. J lost 3 bases, V lost 6 bases, and 2 bases had no gene match. The CDR3 protein is CASRGLAGGHYNEQFF. Here the CDR3 DNA reads TGTGCCAGCAGGGGACTAGCGGGAGGGCACTACAATGAGCAGTTCTTC.

The gene calls are TRBV5-4 and TRBJ1-2; D is ambiguous. This CDR3 region has 12 residues. Germline V lookup: CDR1 SGHNT, CDR2 YYREEE (reference sequence). V was trimmed by 2 bases and J by 7 bases, leaving 9 bases between them. The CDR3 protein is CASSFSAVGYTF. In DNA, the CDR3 is TGTGCCAGCAGCTTCTCGGCGGTTGGCTACACCTTC.

The chain couples TRBV28 to TRBJ1-5; D call uncertain. In germline, CDR1 is MDHEN, CDR2 SYDVKM. CDR3 length: 12 residues. V lost 3 bases, J lost 9 bases, and 9 bases lay in between. CDR3 sequence: CASSFGGSPQHF. The CDR3 DNA follows: TGTGCCAGCAGTTTCGGAGGATCGCCCCAGCATTTT.